The clone carrying this T cell receptor beta chain was seen many times. RNA transcripts were the template for amplifying TCR beta CDR3 regions. HTBI primers were used for first-round RT-PCR of the TCR CDR3. Each CDR3 protein is one row after TCRdb ran MiXCR on the multiplex PCR reads. The sample has around 600,000 distinct CDR3 sequences; about 15% are singletons. This entry is derived from a study of T cells in Graves' hyperthyroidism and ophthalmopathy. The CDR3 runs to 13 residues. From germline, CDR1 is KGHDR and CDR2 SFDVKD. The ends were cut back, 1 base at V and 5 bases at J, with 6 bases in the middle.

The sample consisted of blood. V gene TRBV24-1 combines with J gene TRBJ2-3, with D possibly being TRBD1 or TRBD2 (5 bases each). The TCR was taken from a woman in her 30s with Graves' hyperthyroidism. Here the CDR3 reads CATSDFGGDTQYF. The CDR3 DNA reads as TGTGCCACCAGTGATTTTGGGGGAGATACGCAGTATTTT.